Below, 16 T cell receptor beta chains from the same sample are listed, as sequenced in a study of T cell repertoires in cytomegalovirus infection. These receptors lack a known antigen. Via MiXCR, TCRdb re-called the reads, giving one row per CDR3 protein. This table holds about 130,000 distinct CDR3 sequences, roughly 32% found once. Sequencing used CD8+ T cells from cultured PBMCs, obtained from culture after CMV antigen stimulation. The receptor set was obtained from a human donor in good health (CMV status not recorded). Some clones in this sample may be carry-over from other donors' samples.

This clonotype was seen many times. The CDR3 DNA reads as TGCGCCAGCAGCTTGCGACAGGAATCACCCTATGGCTACACCTTC. Its protein is CASSLRQESPYGYTF. The chain employs TRBV4-1 and TRBJ1-2, with a tentative D call TRBD1 (6 bases). The CDR3 spans 15 residues. Germline CDR1 MGHRA, CDR2 YSYEKL. Trimming took off 5 bases at V and 4 bases at J, with 17 bases between the two ends.

This clonotype was counted at least ten times. J is TRBJ2-2 and V is TRBV6-2 or TRBV6-3; the D gene is possibly TRBD2 (6 bases). This CDR3 is built from 15 residues. The V end was cut by 5 bases, the J end by 3 bases, with 13 bases between. Germline-derived CDR1 and CDR2 are MNHEY and SVGEGT. The CDR3 sequence: CASSKPGLHTGELFF. The CDR3 region has the DNA TGTGCCAGCAGTAAACCGGGACTTCACACCGGGGAGCTGTTTTTT.

This clonotype appeared many times. The V call is TRBV7-2, the J call TRBJ1-2; maybe TRBD1 (5 bases). The CDR3 loop spans 13 amino acids. Germline-derived CDR1 and CDR2 are SGHTA and FQGNSA. Trimming cost V 1 base and J 6 bases, with 9 bases left between them. The CDR3 DNA reads as TGTGCCAGCAGCTTAGGGGGCTACGATGGCTACACCTTC. It encodes CASSLGGYDGYTF.

This sequence joins TRBV3-1 and TRBJ2-7, with D unresolved. V gave up 3 bases and J gave up 3 bases, with 12 bases separating them. The germline gives CDR1 LGHDT, CDR2 YNNKEL (reference sequence). This CDR3 has 14 amino acids. As DNA, the CDR3 is TGTGCCAGCAGCCAGACTCGGAGTCTCTACGAGCAGTACTTC. Amino acid sequence: CASSQTRSLYEQYF.

V gene TRBV19 combines with J gene TRBJ2-7, with D unclear. There are 14 residues in the CDR3. The V gene lost 3 bases and the J gene lost 2 bases, with 11 bases spanning the gap. The germline CDR1 and CDR2 sequences are LNHDA and SQIVND (reference sequence). In DNA form, the CDR3 reads TGTGCCAGTAGTATGCGGTCTTCTACCTACGAGCAGTACTTC. As protein: CASSMRSSTYEQYF. Full variable domain (rest looked up from reference TRBV19 and TRBJ2-7): DGGITQSPKYLFRKEGQNVTLSCEQNLNHDAMYWYRQDPGQGLRLIYYSQIVNDFQKGDIAEGYSVSREKKESFPLTVTSAQKNPTAFYLCASSMRSSTYEQYFGPGTRLTVT.

CDR3 in DNA: TGTGCCAGCAGTTTCCCCCTCCCGGGAAATGAGCAGTTCTTC. Translation gives CASSFPLPGNEQFF. The chain joins TRBV12-3 or TRBV12-4 to TRBJ2-1; maybe TRBD2 (5 bases). Trimming took 3 bases from V and 7 from J, leaving 13 bases between them. CDR3 length equals 14 residues.

At least ten counts were recorded for this clonotype. The V call is TRBV7-3, the J call TRBJ2-3; 7 bases agree with TRBD2. Trimming at V came to 1 base and at J to 2 bases, leaving 6 bases not matched to a gene. Germline V gene data show CDR1 as SGHTA and CDR2 as FQGTGA. The CDR3 is 16 residues long. CDR3 nucleotides: TGTGCCAGCAGCTTAATTGGCGGGGGATACACAGATACGCAGTATTTT. This encodes CASSLIGGGYTDTQYF.

In its sample, this clonotype was seen many times. The chain combines TRBV7-2 with TRBJ2-1, with TRBD2 matching 8 bases. Losses at the gene ends were 0 bases for V and 2 bases for J; bases not matched to a gene: 3. Per germline, CDR1 SGHTA and CDR2 FQGNSA. The length of the CDR3 is 16 residues. CDR3 sequence: CASSLALRGAYNEQFF. CDR3 DNA: TGTGCCAGCAGCTTAGCGCTGCGGGGGGCCTACAATGAGCAGTTCTTC.

This sequence joins TRBV27 and TRBJ2-3; D not resolved. Deletions cut 4 bases from V and 4 bases from J, with 9 bases between. CDR1 is MNHEY, CDR2 SMNVEV, per germline (reference sequence). The CDR3 totals 13 residues. The CDR3 nucleotides read TGTGCCAGCAGTTGGACCGAAGCAGATACGCAGTATTTT. It is translated as CASSWTEADTQYF.

At least ten counts were recorded for this clonotype. This chain joins TRBV7-2 and TRBJ2-3; no firm D call. There are 15 residues in the CDR3. Germline CDR1 SGHTA, CDR2 FQGNSA. The V end was cut by 5 bases, the J end by 4 bases, with 16 bases between. The CDR3 region has the DNA TGTGCCAGCAGCCCCATCCCCGGCCTGGCAGATACGCAGTATTTT. Translating it yields CASSPIPGLADTQYF.

The chain has TRBV19 and TRBJ2-7; D is perhaps TRBD2 (6 bases). This CDR3 has 13 amino acids. V lost 3 bases and J lost 6, with 12 bases in between. Germline CDR1 and CDR2: LNHDA and SQIVND (reference sequence). The CDR3 loop reads CASSIFTGGEQYF. The CDR3, as DNA: TGTGCCAGTAGTATTTTTACCGGGGGCGAGCAGTACTTC.

The V gene is TRBV20-1, the J gene TRBJ2-7, with 11 bases fitting TRBD2. The CDR3 is 15 residues long. The V segment lost 7 bases and the J segment 4 bases; nucleotides outside the gene matches: 12. CDR1 DFQATT and CDR2 SNEGSKA come from the germline V gene (reference sequence). The CDR3 sequence is CSGVAGTSGAYEQYF. In DNA form, the CDR3 reads TGCAGTGGGGTCGCAGGGACTAGCGGAGCGTACGAGCAGTACTTC.

In this sample, this clonotype turned up many times. The chain joins TRBV7-6 to TRBJ1-5; 8 nucleotides match TRBD1. Losses at the gene ends were 5 bases for V and 9 bases for J; bases not matched to a gene: 9. Germline lookup yields CDR1 SGHVS and CDR2 FNYEAQ. This CDR3 has 14 amino acids. As DNA, the CDR3 is TGTGCCAGCAGCGCCTCTACAGGGACAGGGCCCCAGCATTTT. Translated, it gives CASSASTGTGPQHF.

CDR3 protein: CASIVRTALQGANVLTF. In DNA, the CDR3 is TGTGCCAGCATCGTCAGGACAGCGCTGCAAGGGGCCAACGTCCTGACTTTC. The V call is TRBV6-6, the J call TRBJ2-6, with a possible D match to TRBD1 (6 bases). Trimming shortened V by 7 bases and J by 4 bases, and 20 bases separated the two germline ends. Germline CDR1 is MNHNY and CDR2 is SVGAGI (reference sequence). This CDR3 is 17 amino acids long.

This clonotype was seen only a few times. V usage is TRBV9 and J usage is TRBJ2-3, with 9 bases identical to TRBD2. Germline V gene sequence: CDR1 SGDLS, CDR2 YYNGEE. With V trimmed by 3 bases and J by 6 bases, 5 bases remained unmatched. The CDR3 has 14 amino acids. Here the CDR3 DNA reads TGTGCCAGCAGCGGCGGGGGGGCCGCGGATACGCAGTATTTT. Its protein is CASSGGGAADTQYF.

V usage is TRBV27 and J usage is TRBJ1-5; 8 positions match TRBD1. From germline, CDR1 is MNHEY and CDR2 SMNVEV (reference sequence). This CDR3 comprises 14 residues. V lost 4 bases, J lost 5 bases, and 4 bases stayed unmatched. CDR3 sequence (DNA): TGTGCCAGCAGTTATGCAGGGGGCTATCAGCCCCAGCATTTT. It codes for CASSYAGGYQPQHF.